The 9 T cell receptor beta chains given below trace back to one sample, sequenced in a study of control samples from healthy donors and cancer patients. This table comes from immunoSEQ multiplex PCR, and its TCRdb copy is limited to in-frame clones, with some not included. The sample records 85,000 to 95,000 clones, about 87% being singletons. Input material: blood. The receptors here all came from a woman in her seventies in good health.

Regarding this clone: Other DNA variants within this sample encode the same CDR3. The chain uses TRBV29-1 and TRBJ1-3, with 7 bases aligning to TRBD1. Trimming at V came to 4 bases and at J to 1 base, leaving 4 bases not matched to a gene. Germline V gene sequence: CDR1 SQVTM, CDR2 ANQGSEA. This CDR3 spans 14 amino acids. Written as DNA, the CDR3 is TGCAGCGTTGGCCTGGGACAGTCTGGAAACACCATATATTTT. Translated, it gives CSVGLGQSGNTIYF. The full variable domain, rest sourced from reference TRBV29-1 and TRBJ1-3, is SAVISQKPSRDICQRGTSLTIQCQVDSQVTMMFWYRQQPGQSLTLIATANQGSEATYESGFVIDKFPISRPNLTFSTLTVSNMSPEDSSIYLCSVGLGQSGNTIYFGEGSWLTVV.

The V call is TRBV18, the J call TRBJ2-5; 8 bases are shared with TRBD2. CDR1 KGHSH and CDR2 LQKENI come from the germline V gene. V gave up 3 bases and J gave up 4 bases; unmatched junction bases: 7. The length of the CDR3 is 15 residues. This chain's CDR3 is CASSPPGLGGETQYF. CDR3 bases: TGTGCCAGCTCACCTCCGGGACTAGGTGGAGAGACCCAGTACTTC.

Comment on this clone: Mismatch with germline at one junction end may stem from a read error. The rearrangement links TRBV6-4 to TRBJ1-5; D might be TRBD1 (6 bases). The CDR3 sequence is 17 residues long. CDR1 and CDR2 (germline): MRHNA, SNTAGT. The DNA of the CDR3 is TGTGCCAGCAGTCTACTACCGAAGGGGGAGGGCAACCAGCCCCAGCATTTT. Translated: CASSLLPKGEGNQPQHF.

This clone showed up just once. V gene TRBV2 combines with J gene TRBJ1-2, with TRBD1 identical over 9 bases. The CDR3 covers 13 residues. The germline CDR1 and CDR2 sequences are SNHLY and FYNNEI. V was clipped by 3 bases and J by 8 bases; unmatched bases: 4. The CDR3 is CASSEDRGKGYTF. The CDR3 DNA is TGTGCCAGCAGTGAGGACAGGGGAAAAGGCTACACCTTC.

The chain has TRBV10-1 and TRBJ2-2; 8 nucleotides align to TRBD2. The CDR3 spans 15 residues. The J segment lost 3 bases and the V segment lost 3 bases, leaving 3 bases of the junction unmatched. Looked up from germline, CDR1 is WNHNN and CDR2 is SYGVQD (reference sequence). The CDR3 sequence: CASSERAGDTGELFF. The CDR3 DNA follows: TGCGCCAGCAGTGAAAGAGCGGGAGACACCGGGGAGCTGTTTTTT.

This chain links TRBV11-2 with TRBJ1-1; possibly TRBD1 for D (5 bases). CDR1 and CDR2 from the germline V gene are SGHAT and FQNNGV. The ends were cut back, 2 bases at V and 0 bases at J, with 7 bases in the middle. This CDR3 has 14 residues. CDR3 in amino acids: CASSLMGVNTEAFF. The CDR3 DNA is TGTGCCAGCAGCTTAATGGGGGTGAACACTGAAGCTTTCTTT.

The chain employs TRBV29-1 and TRBJ1-5, with D possibly matching TRBD1 (5 bases). V gave up 4 bases and J gave up 5 bases, with 15 bases separating them. The CDR3 runs 14 residues. Germline V gene data show CDR1 as SQVTM and CDR2 as ANQGSEA. The CDR3 nucleotides are TGCAGCGTTGGACTGGGGCAGGGTGATCAGCCCCAGCATTTT. It is translated as CSVGLGQGDQPQHF.

This clone turned up a few times. The chain employs TRBV19 and TRBJ2-7, with 7 bases lining up with TRBD1. The CDR3 consists of 14 residues. The V gene's germline CDR1 is LNHDA and CDR2 SQIVND (reference sequence). The junction had 6 bases not matched to a gene; V was cut back by 5 bases and J by 2 bases. The CDR3 reads CASSEPGQTYEQYF. CDR3 coding DNA: TGTGCCAGTAGTGAGCCGGGACAGACCTACGAGCAGTACTTC.

The chain is built from TRBV3-1 (or the pseudogene TRBV3-2) and TRBJ2-1; the D is unclear. The CDR3 has 12 amino acids. CDR1 is LGHDT and CDR2 is YNNKEL in the germline V gene (reference sequence). V was clipped by 4 bases and J by 7 bases, with 8 bases between them. CDR3 amino acids: CASSPPGNEQFF. The CDR3 DNA sequence: TGTGCCAGCAGCCCACCTGGGAATGAGCAGTTCTTC.